This T cell receptor (beta chain) originates from a study of T-cell memory formation after mild COVID-19. As for the study in general: Largely donor-specific TCR clusters were found.

Constant-segment primers were used for 5'RACE, and the resulting TCR alpha and TCR beta cDNA libraries carried sample barcodes and UMIs. TCRdb called the 5' RACE reads again in MiXCR, with one record for every CDR3 protein. The sample has hundreds of thousands of distinct CDR3 sequences, 15% to 20% seen once. Study-wide results and limits: Some responding clones appeared in pre-infection memory, suggesting cross-reactive memory joined. Clones that shrank (day 15 to 85) were balanced CD4/CD8, whereas later expanders leaned CD4+.

This clonotype was seen only a few times. Its target is not known. V shed 0 bases, J shed 4 bases, and the junction held 5 bases outside the gene matches. The CDR3 extends over 15 amino acids. Germline V gives CDR1 DFQATT, CDR2 SNEGSKA (reference sequence). The genes are TRBV20-1 and TRBJ2-3; 9 nucleotides agree with TRBD2. Sequences were obtained from PBMCs or a T cell subset sorted from them (not recorded which). The clonotype originates from a man in his late teens or twenties who had mild COVID-19 (a few samples of this study predate the infection). Cell type and time point are not known. The CDR3 DNA is TGCAGTGCTAGAGATGGCGGGGGGGTGGCAGATACGCAGTATTTT. It translates to CSARDGGGVADTQYF.